This T cell receptor (beta chain) is drawn from a study of blood T cell repertoires in COVID-19. Per the authors' pipeline: By means of reference gene primer amplification, nucleated cell counts were estimated. Libraries were prepared by immunoSEQ multiplex PCR; TCRdb keeps only in-frame clonotypes and omits some of them. For V, J and clone size, that table is used; D and trimming come from the DNA. The data contain about 140,000 clones, 75% to 80% of them singletons. From germline, CDR1 is LGHDT and CDR2 YNNKEL (reference sequence). CDR3 size: 18 residues. V lost 4 bases to trimming and J lost 0 bases; unmatched junction nucleotides: 11.

The sample was PBMCs or T cells enriched from blood (not recorded which). This receptor was obtained from a woman aged 45-59 years who had recovered from COVID-19. The chain couples TRBV3-1 (or the pseudogene TRBV3-2) to TRBJ1-2, with 10 bases lining up with TRBD1. The CDR3 region is CASSLHTGTGAANYGYTF. As DNA, the CDR3 is TGTGCCAGCAGCCTACACACCGGGACAGGGGCCGCTAACTATGGCTACACCTTC.